This T cell receptor beta chain is from a study of cytomegalovirus exposure and HLA in healthy donors. Study-level findings and limits: Most CMV-associated TCR beta chains appeared HLA-restricted in a later analysis. With later analysis, a missense DCLRE1C variant became linked to TCR beta V- and J-gene trimming.

Germline values: CDR1 SGHVS, CDR2 FQNEAQ. This CDR3 has 14 amino acids. The V and J ends lost 2 bases and 3 bases, in that order; junction bases with no gene match: 1. This clone came up many times. The antigen remains undetermined. The PCR ran on 60 Vbeta and 13 Jbeta primers. Assay used: immunoSEQ multiplex PCR; TCRdb lists only in-frame clones, some missing. This sample has about 130,000 clones, with 60% to 80% found just once. Sequencing was done on a sample of PBMCs. The V and J genes are TRBV7-8 and TRBJ2-5, with 9 bases fitting TRBD2. The source of this sequence is a male donor in good health and CMV-seronegative. The CDR3 coding sequence is TGTGCCAGCAGCTTACGACTAGCGGAAGAGACCCAGTACTTC. Its translation: CASSLRLAEETQYF.